This TCR beta chain came from a study of blood T cell repertoires in COVID-19. TCRdb's copy holds only in-frame clones and misses some; the assay was immunoSEQ multiplex PCR. The table has about 100,000 clones, around 86% seen once; the top ten hold around 4%. CDR3 length equals 13 residues. Germline values: CDR1 SQVTM, CDR2 ANQGSEA. V lost 6 bases to trimming and J lost 7 bases, with 16 bases between them. The sequence derives from a man aged 60-69 years with acute or convalescent COVID-19. The sequencing input was peripheral blood. This sequence joins TRBV29-1 and TRBJ1-5; D unresolved. CDR3 sequence reads: CSVQSDTFQPQHF. CDR3 coding DNA: TGCAGCGTACAATCTGACACGTTCCAGCCCCAGCATTTT.